Below are 27 T cell receptor beta chains sequenced from a single sample in a study of T cells after posttransplantation cyclophosphamide (TCRdb year 2016). Library preparation used the immunoSEQ multiplex PCR assay. Imported from immuneACCESS, the table was reduced by TCRdb to in-frame sequences with V and J called. These copies leave out some clones; in studies compared against another copy, an unresolved V gene accounts for under half, and the cause of the remainder is not known. The sample counts 20,000 to 30,000 clones, each observed more than once. The ten largest clonotypes hold around 4.4% of the sample. The sample taken for sequencing was PBMCs. The receptors here all came from a woman between 45 and 60 years old in good health, CMV-negative, and a related stem cell transplant donor.

This clone came up many times. This chain joins TRBV5-1 and TRBJ1-2; D may be TRBD1 (6 bases). The germline V gene encodes CDR1 SGHRS and CDR2 YFSETQ. With 2 bases removed from V and 2 bases from J, the gap between germline ends came to 7 bases. The CDR3 spans 13 residues. The CDR3 bases are TGCGCCAGCAGCTTAGACAGGAACTATGGCTACACCTTC. It specifies CASSLDRNYGYTF.

This clone was detected many times. The chain joins TRBV4-3 to TRBJ2-7, with D possibly TRBD2 on 5 matching bases. There are 15 residues in the CDR3. V shed 1 base and J shed 5 bases, with 15 bases lying between them. Germline V gene sequence: CDR1 LGHNA, CDR2 YSLEER. CDR3 bases: TGCGCCAGCAGCCAAGGACTATTGAATTTCGACGAGCAGTACTTC. Amino acids: CASSQGLLNFDEQYF.

This clone was detected ten times or more. The V gene is TRBV19, the J gene TRBJ1-5; D gene uncertain. The CDR3 runs 15 residues. Germline V lookup: CDR1 LNHDA, CDR2 SQIVND (reference sequence). V lost 2 bases, J lost 3 bases, and 11 bases lay in between. The CDR3 is CASSIRFTSNQPQHF. The CDR3 bases are TGTGCCAGTAGTATAAGATTTACTTCCAATCAGCCCCAGCATTTT.

This clone was observed at least ten times. The chain links TRBV5-4 to TRBJ2-3, with 11 bases identical to TRBD2. J lost 3 bases, V lost 4 bases, and 13 bases had no gene match. The CDR3 sequence is 18 residues long. Germline V gene data show CDR1 as SGHNT and CDR2 as YYREEE (reference sequence). CDR3 sequence: CASSPPNTGTSGTDTQYF. Here the CDR3 DNA reads TGTGCCAGCAGCCCACCAAACACCGGGACTAGCGGAACAGATACGCAGTATTTT. Using reference TRBV5-4 and TRBJ2-3 for the parts outside the CDR3, the full variable domain is ETGVTQSPTHLIKTRGQQVTLRCSSQSGHNTVSWYQQALGQGPQFIFQYYREEENGRGNFPPRFSGLQFPNYSSELNVNALELDDSALYLCASSPPNTGTSGTDTQYFGPGTRLTVL.

Many counts were recorded for this clone. The V call is TRBV19, the J call TRBJ2-7; TRBD1 agrees at 10 bases. The J segment lost 5 bases and the V segment lost 11 bases, leaving 9 bases of the junction unmatched. CDR3 length equals 13 residues. Germline values: CDR1 LNHDA, CDR2 SQIVND (reference sequence). The DNA of the CDR3 is TGTGCCGTTCCCCGGGACAGGGGCCACGAGCAGTACTTC. This gives the protein CAVPRDRGHEQYF.

This clone was seen ten or more times. The same CDR3 arises from other DNA sequences in this sample as well. J is TRBJ1-4 and V is TRBV9; TRBD1 matches 7 bases. V lost 4 bases to trimming and J lost 3 bases; unmatched junction nucleotides: 12. This CDR3 contains 17 residues. Per germline, CDR1 SGDLS and CDR2 YYNGEE. As DNA, the CDR3 is TGTGCCAGCAGCATTCACCGAGACAGGGTATCTAATGAAAAACTGTTTTTT. Amino acids: CASSIHRDRVSNEKLFF.

In this sample, this clone turned up many times. CDR3 residues: CSVGGVGGFQETQYF. CDR3 DNA sequence: TGCAGCGTTGGGGGGGTAGGGGGCTTCCAAGAGACCCAGTACTTC. This chain joins TRBV29-1 and TRBJ2-5; maybe TRBD1 (7 bases). Germline lookup yields CDR1 SQVTM and CDR2 ANQGSEA. This CDR3 comprises 15 residues. The V end lost 4 bases, the J end lost 1 base, and 16 bases lay between the germline ends.

In its sample, this clone was seen many times. The chain uses TRBV9 and TRBJ2-5; 14 bases align to TRBD2. The CDR3 has 19 amino acids. J was trimmed by 4 bases and V by 4 bases; bases with no gene match: 15. Germline values: CDR1 SGDLS, CDR2 YYNGEE. CDR3 sequence reads: CASSLEGGTSGGLGETQYF. The CDR3 DNA is TGTGCCAGCAGCTTGGAGGGGGGGACTAGCGGGGGTTTAGGAGAGACCCAGTACTTC.

The V and J genes are TRBV30 and TRBJ2-5, with D possibly being TRBD2 (7 bases). TRBJ2-7 explains the end of the DNA better; the J call may be wrong. CDR1 GTSNPN and CDR2 SVGIG come from the germline V gene (reference sequence). This CDR3 contains 15 residues. CDR3 sequence reads: CAWSGGGGLAPEQYF. CDR3 nucleotide sequence: TGTGCCTGGAGCGGGGGAGGGGGGCTAGCGCCCGAGCAGTACTTC.

At least ten counts were recorded for this clone. V is TRBV28 and J is TRBJ2-4; no definite D call. Deletions cut 0 bases from V and 0 bases from J, with 9 bases between. Per germline, CDR1 MDHEN and CDR2 SYDVKM. CDR3 length equals 16 residues. CDR3 nucleotides: TGTGCCAGCAGTTTATGGGCGGAAATAGCCAAAAACATTCAGTACTTC. It codes for CASSLWAEIAKNIQYF. The whole variable domain, filled in from reference TRBV28 and TRBJ2-4, reads DVKVTQSSRYLVKRTGEKVFLECVQDMDHENMFWYRQDPGLGLRLIYFSYDVKMKEKGDIPEGYSVSREKKERFSLILESASTNQTSMYLCASSLWAEIAKNIQYFGAGTRLSVL.

This clone has a count of ten or more. This chain links TRBV21-1 with TRBJ2-7; whether TRBD2, the table's D call, matches the DNA was not checked. TRBV21-1 is designated a pseudogene. The CDR3 consists of 17 residues. CDR3 residues: CASSPGLAGWGDYEQYF. The DNA for the CDR3 is TGTGCCAGCAGCCCCGGACTAGCGGGATGGGGCGACTACGAGCAGTACTTC.

This clone was detected ten times or more. This CDR3 is CASSGYRVGGYTF. The CDR3 nucleotides are TGTGCCAGCAGCGGGTACAGGGTTGGAGGCTACACCTTC. The chain recombines TRBV9 with TRBJ1-2; tentative D call: TRBD1 (6 bases). CDR1 and CDR2 from the germline V gene are SGDLS and YYNGEE. This CDR3 comprises 13 residues. The ends were cut back, 3 bases at V and 8 bases at J, with 14 bases in the middle.

This clone occurred many times. The rearrangement joins TRBV11-3 to TRBJ2-4; 8 nucleotides agree with TRBD1. V lost 5 bases to trimming and J lost 3 bases; unmatched junction nucleotides: 12. This CDR3 region has 17 residues. Germline V gene sequence: CDR1 SGHNT, CDR2 YENEEA. In nucleotides, the CDR3 is TGTGCCAGCAGCGCCCGGACAGGGAATTATGGCAAAAACATTCAGTACTTC. Residues: CASSARTGNYGKNIQYF.

Ten or more counts support this clone. V is TRBV2 and J is TRBJ1-2; 9 bases line up with TRBD1. Trimming cost V 8 bases and J 2 bases; bases outside gene matches: 12. CDR3 length: 16 amino acids. Germline CDR1 and CDR2: SNHLY and FYNNEI. The CDR3 spells CASPPRTGEGNYGYTF. The CDR3 DNA reads TGTGCCAGCCCACCCCGGACAGGGGAGGGGAACTATGGCTACACCTTC.

There are many counts of this clone. In nucleotides, the CDR3 is TGTGCCAGCAGCTTCCAGGTCTCCTACAATGAGCAGTTCTTC. It translates to CASSFQVSYNEQFF. This chain uses TRBV5-6 with TRBJ2-1; no reliable D call. This CDR3 is built from 14 residues. Germline CDR1 and CDR2: SGHDT and YYEEEE. V lost 2 bases and J 0 bases, leaving 6 bases between the germline ends.

This clone was counted only a few times. The chain employs TRBV27 and TRBJ2-4; 10 bases line up with TRBD1. Per germline, CDR1 MNHEY and CDR2 SMNVEV (reference sequence). Trimming removed 5 bases from V and 8 bases from J; junction bases left unmatched: 9. CDR3 length: 15 residues. DNA for the CDR3: TGTGCCAGCAGTGCCCCGACAGGGGGCGCCGACATTCAGTACTTC. Amino acid sequence: CASSAPTGGADIQYF.

This clone has at least ten counts. J is TRBJ2-5 and V is TRBV19; 8 bases align to TRBD1. The germline gives CDR1 LNHDA, CDR2 SQIVND (reference sequence). With V trimmed by 7 bases and J by 5 bases, 15 bases remained unmatched. The CDR3 is made up of 16 amino acids. The CDR3 protein is CASTNRGQVGTETQYF. The CDR3 DNA reads TGTGCCAGTACCAATAGGGGACAGGTGGGGACGGAGACCCAGTACTTC.

This clone was picked up many times. The rearrangement joins TRBV6-5 to TRBJ1-2; TRBD1 matches 8 bases. The CDR3 is made up of 12 amino acids. CDR1 and CDR2 from the germline V gene are MNHEY and SVGAGI. Trimming removed 6 bases from V and 7 bases from J; junction bases left unmatched: 4. CDR3 residues: CASRTGAAGYTF. CDR3 sequence (DNA): TGTGCCAGCAGGACAGGGGCGGCTGGCTACACCTTC.

This clone was counted at least ten times. The chain couples TRBV19 to TRBJ2-3; 7 bases align to TRBD1. Germline loops: CDR1 LNHDA, CDR2 SQIVND (reference sequence). The CDR3 extends over 14 amino acids. V trimming: 5 bases; J trimming: 5 bases; junction bases outside the gene matches: 7. CDR3 sequence reads: CASSLRQGIDTQYF. The CDR3 DNA sequence: TGTGCCAGTAGTCTCCGACAGGGAATAGATACGCAGTATTTT. The whole variable domain, remainder taken from reference TRBV19 and TRBJ2-3, is DGGITQSPKYLFRKEGQNVTLSCEQNLNHDAMYWYRQDPGQGLRLIYYSQIVNDFQKGDIAEGYSVSREKKESFPLTVTSAQKNPTAFYLCASSLRQGIDTQYFGPGTRLTVL.

This clone was picked up many times. This sequence joins TRBV18 and TRBJ2-7, with TRBD1 identical over 9 bases. Germline-derived CDR1 and CDR2 are KGHSH and LQKENI. This CDR3 contains 15 residues. Trimming at V came to 5 bases and at J to 6 bases, leaving 11 bases not matched to a gene. The CDR3 nucleotides are TGTGCCAGCTCAACCAATATGATGACAGGGGGCGAGCAGTACTTC. Residues: CASSTNMMTGGEQYF.

This clone occurred many times. This chain joins TRBV7-3 and TRBJ2-7, with a possible D match to TRBD2 (6 bases). With 2 bases removed from V and 5 bases from J, the gap between germline ends came to 16 bases. This CDR3 spans 15 amino acids. In germline, CDR1 is SGHTA, CDR2 FQGTGA. The CDR3 nucleotides read TGTGCCAGCAGCTTATACGGGGGAGGTTTCAACGAGCAGTACTTC. Residues: CASSLYGGGFNEQYF. The full variable domain, completed using reference TRBV7-3 and TRBJ2-7, is GAGVSQTPSNKVTEKGKYVELRCDPISGHTALYWYRQSLGQGPEFLIYFQGTGAADDSGLPNDRFFAVRPEGSVSTLKIQRTERGDSAVYLCASSLYGGGFNEQYFGPGTRLTVT.

This clone was observed at least ten times. The CDR3 DNA sequence: TGTGCCAGCAGCCAGACAGGGCTTCGTGAAAAACTGTTTTTT. Translation: CASSQTGLREKLFF. The J gene is TRBJ1-4, the V gene TRBV28; 7 positions match TRBD1. V shed 6 bases and J 7 bases; nucleotides not matched to a gene: 8. The germline V gene has CDR1 MDHEN and CDR2 SYDVKM. The CDR3 runs to 14 residues.

This clone came up many times. The chain combines TRBV29-1 with TRBJ1-3; 8 nucleotides agree with TRBD1. CDR1 is SQVTM and CDR2 is ANQGSEA in the germline V gene. CDR3 length equals 12 residues. V trimming: 6 bases; J trimming: 4 bases; junction bases outside the gene matches: 2. The CDR3, as DNA: TGCAGCGTAGGACAGGGCGGAAACACCATATATTTT. Translating gives CSVGQGGNTIYF.

This clone has at least ten counts. The CDR3 is CASSAQGTGVQPQHF. The CDR3 DNA reads as TGTGCCAGCAGCGCACAAGGGACAGGGGTACAGCCCCAGCATTTT. V and J are TRBV7-2 and TRBJ1-5, with 10 bases aligning to TRBD1. Germline loops: CDR1 SGHTA, CDR2 FQGNSA. The CDR3 is 15 amino acids. V lost 5 bases, J lost 7 bases, and 8 bases stayed unmatched.

This clone was seen ten or more times. This sequence joins TRBV5-6 and TRBJ2-3; D might be TRBD2 (5 bases). The germline V and J ends were trimmed by 5 bases and 8 bases, with 18 bases remaining between them. CDR1 is SGHDT and CDR2 is YYEEEE in the germline V gene. CDR3 size: 14 residues. The CDR3 nucleotides are TGTGCCAGCAGTATCAGTCAGAGGGTAGGTACGCAGTATTTT. It specifies CASSISQRVGTQYF.

This clone was picked up many times. V and J are TRBV5-1 and TRBJ2-3, with a possible D match to TRBD1 (5 bases). The CDR3 loop spans 16 amino acids. With 5 bases removed from V and 0 bases from J, the gap between germline ends came to 16 bases. Germline lookup yields CDR1 SGHRS and CDR2 YFSETQ. DNA for the CDR3: TGCGCCAGCAGACCTGGACAAATCACTAGCACAGATACGCAGTATTTT. Translated: CASRPGQITSTDTQYF. Together with reference TRBV5-1 and TRBJ2-3, the CDR3 gives the full variable domain: KAGVTQTPRYLIKTRGQQVTLSCSPISGHRSVSWYQQTPGQGLQFLFEYFSETQRNKGNFPGRFSGRQFSNSRSEMNVSTLELGDSALYLCASRPGQITSTDTQYFGPGTRLTVL.

This clone has ten or more counts. The chain carries TRBV10-2 and TRBJ1-5; D call uncertain. The germline V and J ends were trimmed by 6 bases and 0 bases, with 3 bases remaining between them. The length of the CDR3 is 12 residues. Germline V gene lookup returns CDR1 WSHSY and CDR2 SAAADI. In DNA, the CDR3 is TGCGCCAGCAGCTTTAGCAATCAGCCCCAGCATTTT. As protein: CASSFSNQPQHF.